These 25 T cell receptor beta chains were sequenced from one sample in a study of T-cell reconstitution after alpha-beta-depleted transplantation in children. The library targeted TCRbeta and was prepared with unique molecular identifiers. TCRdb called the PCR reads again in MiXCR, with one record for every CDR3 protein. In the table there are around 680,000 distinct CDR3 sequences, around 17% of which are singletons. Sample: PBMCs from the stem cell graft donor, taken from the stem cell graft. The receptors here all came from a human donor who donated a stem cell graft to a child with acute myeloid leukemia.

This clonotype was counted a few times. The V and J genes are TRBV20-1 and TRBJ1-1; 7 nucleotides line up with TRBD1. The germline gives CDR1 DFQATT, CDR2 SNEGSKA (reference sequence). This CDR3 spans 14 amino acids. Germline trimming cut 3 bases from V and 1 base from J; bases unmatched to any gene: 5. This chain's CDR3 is CSASSRQGNTEAFF. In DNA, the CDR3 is TGCAGTGCTAGTTCACGACAGGGGAACACTGAAGCTTTCTTT.

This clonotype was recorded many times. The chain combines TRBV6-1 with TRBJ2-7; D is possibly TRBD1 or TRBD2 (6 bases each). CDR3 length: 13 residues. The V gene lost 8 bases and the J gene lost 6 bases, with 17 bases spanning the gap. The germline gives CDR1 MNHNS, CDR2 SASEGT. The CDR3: CASVGPGAGEQYF. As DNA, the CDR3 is TGTGCCAGCGTCGGACCGGGGGCCGGCGAGCAGTACTTC.

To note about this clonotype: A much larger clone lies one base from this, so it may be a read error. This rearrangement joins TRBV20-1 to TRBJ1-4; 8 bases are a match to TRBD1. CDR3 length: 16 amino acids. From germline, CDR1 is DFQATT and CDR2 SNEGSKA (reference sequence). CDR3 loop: CCARDPQGVTNEKLFF. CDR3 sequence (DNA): TGCTGTGCTAGAGATCCACAGGGGGTTACTAATGAAAAACTGTTTTTT.

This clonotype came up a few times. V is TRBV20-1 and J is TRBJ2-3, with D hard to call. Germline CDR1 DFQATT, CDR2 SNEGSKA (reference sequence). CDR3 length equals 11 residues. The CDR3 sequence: CRLPWKYTQYF. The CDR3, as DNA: TGCAGGCTACCTTGGAAGTATACGCAGTATTTT.

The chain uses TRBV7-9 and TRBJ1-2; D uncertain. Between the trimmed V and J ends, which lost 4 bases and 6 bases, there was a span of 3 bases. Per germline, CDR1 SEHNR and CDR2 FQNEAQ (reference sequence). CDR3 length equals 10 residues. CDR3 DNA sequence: TGTGCCAGCAGCTACAATGGCTACACCTTC. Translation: CASSYNGYTF.

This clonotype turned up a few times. CDR3 bases: TGTGCCAGCTCCTGGACAGAGCCCATGAACACTGAAGCTTTCTTT. It is translated as CASSWTEPMNTEAFF. This chain uses TRBV7-9 with TRBJ1-1, with D tentatively TRBD1 (6 bases). CDR3 length equals 15 residues. The V gene lost 8 bases and the J gene lost 0 bases, with 16 bases spanning the gap. Looked up from germline, CDR1 is SEHNR and CDR2 is FQNEAQ (reference sequence).

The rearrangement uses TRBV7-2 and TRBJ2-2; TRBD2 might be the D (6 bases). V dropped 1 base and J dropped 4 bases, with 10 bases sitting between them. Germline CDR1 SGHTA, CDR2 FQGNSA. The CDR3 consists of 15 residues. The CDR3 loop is CASSLGGAGTGELFF. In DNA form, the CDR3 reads TGTGCCAGCAGCTTAGGCGGGGCAGGCACCGGGGAGCTGTTTTTT.

The CDR3 bases are TGTGCCAGCAGCGTGGGACTAGCGTCCGACGAGCAGTACTTC. Protein sequence: CASSVGLASDEQYF. V and J are TRBV7-2 and TRBJ2-7, with 10 nucleotides matching TRBD2. The CDR3 runs 14 residues. Germline V lookup: CDR1 SGHTA, CDR2 FQGNSA. Trimming at V came to 5 bases and at J to 5 bases, leaving 6 bases not matched to a gene.

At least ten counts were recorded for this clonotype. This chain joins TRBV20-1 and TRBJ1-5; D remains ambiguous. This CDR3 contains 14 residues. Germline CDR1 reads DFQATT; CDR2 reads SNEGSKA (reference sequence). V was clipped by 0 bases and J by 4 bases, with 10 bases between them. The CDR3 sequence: CSARDVQRNQPQHF. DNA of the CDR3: TGCAGTGCTAGAGATGTCCAGCGTAATCAGCCCCAGCATTTT.

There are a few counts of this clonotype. For the CDR3, the DNA is TGCAGTGCTAGAGATCTGGGGGGTGGGGGGAATCAGCCCCAGCATTTT. Residues: CSARDLGGGGNQPQHF. This chain joins TRBV20-1 and TRBJ1-5; maybe TRBD1 (5 bases). V was shortened by 0 bases and J by 4 bases, with 16 bases between the two germline ends. This CDR3 has 16 amino acids. The germline V gene has CDR1 DFQATT and CDR2 SNEGSKA (reference sequence).

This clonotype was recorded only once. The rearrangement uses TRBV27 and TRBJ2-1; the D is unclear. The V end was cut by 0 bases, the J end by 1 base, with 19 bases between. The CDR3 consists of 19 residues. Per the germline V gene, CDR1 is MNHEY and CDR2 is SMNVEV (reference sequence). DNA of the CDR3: TGTGCCAGCAGTTTATCGAGAGGCTACCGTGACGGGTCCTACAATGAGCAGTTCTTC. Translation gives CASSLSRGYRDGSYNEQFF.

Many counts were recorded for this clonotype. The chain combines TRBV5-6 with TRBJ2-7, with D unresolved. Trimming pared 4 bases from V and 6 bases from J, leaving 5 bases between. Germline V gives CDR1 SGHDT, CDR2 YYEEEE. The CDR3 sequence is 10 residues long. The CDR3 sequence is CASSTREQYV. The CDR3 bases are TGTGCCAGCAGCACCCGCGAGCAGTACGTC.

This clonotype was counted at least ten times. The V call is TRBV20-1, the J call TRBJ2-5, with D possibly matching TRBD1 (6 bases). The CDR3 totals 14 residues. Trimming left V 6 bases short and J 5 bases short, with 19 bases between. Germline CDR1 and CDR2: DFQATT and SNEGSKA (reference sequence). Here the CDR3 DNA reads TGCAGTGCCATCTCAGAGGCAGGGGTGGAGACCCAGTACTTC. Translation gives CSAISEAGVETQYF.

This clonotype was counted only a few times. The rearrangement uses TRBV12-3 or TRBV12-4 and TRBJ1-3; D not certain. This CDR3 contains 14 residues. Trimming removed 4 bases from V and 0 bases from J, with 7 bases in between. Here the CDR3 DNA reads TGTGCCAGCAGTTATGCGGCCTCTGGAAACACCATATATTTT. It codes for CASSYAASGNTIYF.

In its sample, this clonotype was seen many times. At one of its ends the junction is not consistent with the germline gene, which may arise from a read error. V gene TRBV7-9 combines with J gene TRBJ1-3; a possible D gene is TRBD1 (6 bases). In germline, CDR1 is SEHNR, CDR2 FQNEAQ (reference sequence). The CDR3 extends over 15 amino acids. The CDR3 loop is CASSLGGLSGNTIYF. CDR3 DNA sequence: TGTGCCAGCAGTTTAGGGGGGCTCTCTGGAAACACCATATATTTT.

CDR3 residues: CASSLGIPAGLQETQYF. DNA of the CDR3: TGTGCCAGCAGCTTAGGGATACCAGCGGGGCTCCAAGAGACCCAGTACTTC. The gene calls are TRBV7-8 and TRBJ2-5; TRBD2 matches at 7 bases. Per the germline V gene, CDR1 is SGHVS and CDR2 is FQNEAQ. The CDR3 is 17 residues long. Germline trimming cut 1 base from V and 1 base from J; bases unmatched to any gene: 9.

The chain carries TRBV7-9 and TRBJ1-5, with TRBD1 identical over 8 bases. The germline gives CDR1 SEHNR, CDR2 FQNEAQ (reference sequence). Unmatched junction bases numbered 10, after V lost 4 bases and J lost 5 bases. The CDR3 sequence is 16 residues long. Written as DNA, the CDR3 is TGTGCCAGCAGCTCGGACAGGGAGGGGACGGATCAGCCCCAGCATTTT. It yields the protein CASSSDREGTDQPQHF.

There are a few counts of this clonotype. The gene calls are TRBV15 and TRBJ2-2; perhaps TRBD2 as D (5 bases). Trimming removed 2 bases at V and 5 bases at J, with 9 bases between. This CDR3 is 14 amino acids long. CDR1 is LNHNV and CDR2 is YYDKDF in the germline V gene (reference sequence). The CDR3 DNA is TGTGCCACCAGCAGATTTCTAGCTACCGGGGAGCTGTTTTTT. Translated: CATSRFLATGELFF.

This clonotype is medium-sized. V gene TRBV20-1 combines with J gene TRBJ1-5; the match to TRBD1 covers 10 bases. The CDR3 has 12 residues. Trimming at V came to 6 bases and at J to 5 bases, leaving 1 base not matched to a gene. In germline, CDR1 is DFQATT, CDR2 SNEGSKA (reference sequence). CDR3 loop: CSAGQGDQPQHF. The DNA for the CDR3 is TGCAGTGCCGGACAGGGGGATCAGCCCCAGCATTTT.

The chain's CDR3 is CASRPTGRSYNEQFF. The CDR3 DNA reads as TGTGCCAGCAGACCGACAGGGCGCTCCTACAATGAGCAGTTCTTC. This chain links TRBV12-3 or TRBV12-4 with TRBJ2-1; TRBD1 matches 7 bases. Trimming removed 6 bases from V and 0 bases from J; junction bases left unmatched: 5. The CDR3 has 15 residues.

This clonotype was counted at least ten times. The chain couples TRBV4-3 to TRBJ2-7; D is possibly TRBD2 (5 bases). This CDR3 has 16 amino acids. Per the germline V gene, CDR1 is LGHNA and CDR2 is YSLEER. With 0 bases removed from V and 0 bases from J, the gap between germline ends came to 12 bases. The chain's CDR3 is CASSQDNRAASYEQYF. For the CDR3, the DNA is TGCGCCAGCAGCCAAGATAATCGAGCGGCCTCCTACGAGCAGTACTTC.

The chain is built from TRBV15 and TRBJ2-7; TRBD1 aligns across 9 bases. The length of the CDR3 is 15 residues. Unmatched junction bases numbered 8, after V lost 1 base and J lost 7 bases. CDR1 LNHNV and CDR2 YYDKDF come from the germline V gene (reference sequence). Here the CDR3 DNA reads TGTGCCACCAGCAGAGGGGAGGGGACAGGGAGAGAGCAGTACGTC. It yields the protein CATSRGEGTGREQYV.

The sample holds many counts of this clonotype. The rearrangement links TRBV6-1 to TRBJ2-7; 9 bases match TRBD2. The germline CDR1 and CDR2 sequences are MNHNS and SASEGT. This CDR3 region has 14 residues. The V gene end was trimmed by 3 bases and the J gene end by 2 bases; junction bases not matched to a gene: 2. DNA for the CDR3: TGTGCCAGCAGTGACTTAGCGGGGGCCTACGAGCAGTACTTC. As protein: CASSDLAGAYEQYF.

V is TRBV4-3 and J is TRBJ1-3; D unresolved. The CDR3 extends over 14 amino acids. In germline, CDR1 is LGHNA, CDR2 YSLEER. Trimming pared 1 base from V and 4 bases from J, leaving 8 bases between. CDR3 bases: TGCGCCAGCAGCCAAGTCGAAGGCGGAAACACCATATATTTT. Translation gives CASSQVEGGNTIYF.

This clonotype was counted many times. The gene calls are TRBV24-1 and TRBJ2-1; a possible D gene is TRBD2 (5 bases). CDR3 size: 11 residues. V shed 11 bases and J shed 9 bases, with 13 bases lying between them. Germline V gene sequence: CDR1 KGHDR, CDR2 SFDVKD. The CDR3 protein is CAIGLRGEQFF. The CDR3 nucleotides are TGTGCCATCGGCCTTCGGGGTGAGCAGTTCTTC.